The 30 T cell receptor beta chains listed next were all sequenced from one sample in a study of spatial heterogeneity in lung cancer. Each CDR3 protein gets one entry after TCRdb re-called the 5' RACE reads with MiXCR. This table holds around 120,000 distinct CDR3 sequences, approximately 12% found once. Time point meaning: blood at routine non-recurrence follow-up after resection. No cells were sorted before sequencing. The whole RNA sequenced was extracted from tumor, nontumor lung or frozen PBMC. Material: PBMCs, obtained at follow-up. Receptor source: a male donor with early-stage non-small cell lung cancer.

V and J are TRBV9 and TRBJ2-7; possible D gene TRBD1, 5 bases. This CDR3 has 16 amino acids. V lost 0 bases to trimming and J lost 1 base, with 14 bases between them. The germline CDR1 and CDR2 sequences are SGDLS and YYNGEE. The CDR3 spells CASSVAPRAGSYEQYF. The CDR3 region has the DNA TGTGCCAGCAGCGTAGCTCCCAGGGCAGGATCCTACGAGCAGTACTTC.

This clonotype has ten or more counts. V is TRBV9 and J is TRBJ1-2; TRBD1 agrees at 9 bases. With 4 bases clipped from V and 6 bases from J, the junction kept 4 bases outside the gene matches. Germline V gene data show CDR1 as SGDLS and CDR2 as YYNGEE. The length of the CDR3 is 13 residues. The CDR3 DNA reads TGTGCCAGCAGCCCTTGGACAGGGGATGGCTACACCTTC. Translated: CASSPWTGDGYTF.

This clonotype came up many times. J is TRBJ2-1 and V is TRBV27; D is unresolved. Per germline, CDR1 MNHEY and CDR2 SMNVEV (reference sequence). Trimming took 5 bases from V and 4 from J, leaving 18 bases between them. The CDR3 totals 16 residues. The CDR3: CASSPGKALRYNEQFF. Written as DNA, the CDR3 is TGTGCCAGCAGTCCTGGAAAGGCCCTCCGGTACAATGAGCAGTTCTTC.

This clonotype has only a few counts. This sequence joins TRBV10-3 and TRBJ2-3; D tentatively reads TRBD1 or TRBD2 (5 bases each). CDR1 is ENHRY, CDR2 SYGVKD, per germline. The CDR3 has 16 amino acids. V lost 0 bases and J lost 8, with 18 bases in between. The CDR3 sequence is CAISESSLAGTGTQYF. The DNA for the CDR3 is TGTGCCATCAGTGAGTCAAGCCTAGCAGGGACGGGTACGCAGTATTTT.

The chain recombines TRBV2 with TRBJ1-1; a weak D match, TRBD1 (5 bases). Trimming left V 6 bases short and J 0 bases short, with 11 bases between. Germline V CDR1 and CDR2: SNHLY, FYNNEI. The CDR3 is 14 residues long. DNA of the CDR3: TGTGCCAGCAGCGGGGGGGAGATGAACACTGAAGCTTTCTTT. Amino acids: CASSGGEMNTEAFF.

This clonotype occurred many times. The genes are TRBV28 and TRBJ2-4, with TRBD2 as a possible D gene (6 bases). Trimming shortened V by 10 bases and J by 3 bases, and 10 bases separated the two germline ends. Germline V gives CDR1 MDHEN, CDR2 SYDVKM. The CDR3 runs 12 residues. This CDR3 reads CAIGTDKNIQYF. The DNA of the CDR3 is TGTGCCATCGGGACTGACAAAAACATTCAGTACTTC.

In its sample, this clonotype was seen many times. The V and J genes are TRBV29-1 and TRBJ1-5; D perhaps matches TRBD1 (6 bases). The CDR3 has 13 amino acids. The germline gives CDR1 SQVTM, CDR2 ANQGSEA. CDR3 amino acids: CSYVAGGNQPQHF. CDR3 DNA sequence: TGCAGTTACGTGGCAGGGGGCAATCAGCCCCAGCATTTT. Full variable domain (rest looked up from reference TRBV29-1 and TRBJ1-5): SAVISQKPSRDICQRGTSLTIQCQVDSQVTMMFWYRQQPGQSLTLIATANQGSEATYESGFVIDKFPISRPNLTFSTLTVSNMSPEDSSIYLCSYVAGGNQPQHFGDGTRLSIL.

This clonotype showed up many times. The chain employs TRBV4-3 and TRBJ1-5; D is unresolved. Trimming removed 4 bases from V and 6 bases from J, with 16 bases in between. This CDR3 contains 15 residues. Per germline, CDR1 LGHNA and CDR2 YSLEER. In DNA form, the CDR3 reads TGCGCCAGCAGCCCGAGAGCAGGACTGAGTCAGCCCCAGCATTTT. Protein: CASSPRAGLSQPQHF.

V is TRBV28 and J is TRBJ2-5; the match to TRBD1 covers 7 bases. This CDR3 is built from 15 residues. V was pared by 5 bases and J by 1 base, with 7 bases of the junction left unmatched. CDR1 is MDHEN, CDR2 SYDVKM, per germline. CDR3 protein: CASSAVTGSQETQYF. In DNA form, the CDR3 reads TGTGCCAGCAGTGCCGTGACAGGGTCCCAAGAGACCCAGTACTTC.

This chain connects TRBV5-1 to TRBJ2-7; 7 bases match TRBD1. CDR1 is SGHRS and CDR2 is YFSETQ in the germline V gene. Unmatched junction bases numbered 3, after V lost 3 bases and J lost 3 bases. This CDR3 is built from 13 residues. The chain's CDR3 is CASSSDRVYEQYF. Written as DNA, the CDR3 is TGCGCCAGCAGCTCAGACAGGGTCTACGAGCAGTACTTC.

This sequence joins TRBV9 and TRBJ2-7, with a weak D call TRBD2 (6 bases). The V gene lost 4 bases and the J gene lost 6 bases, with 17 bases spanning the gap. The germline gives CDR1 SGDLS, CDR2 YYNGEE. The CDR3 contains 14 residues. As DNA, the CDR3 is TGTGCCAGCAGCCTGGGACTTACGCTCTCCGAGCAGTACTTC. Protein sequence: CASSLGLTLSEQYF. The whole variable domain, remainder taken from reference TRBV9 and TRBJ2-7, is DSGVTQTPKHLITATGQRVTLRCSPRSGDLSVYWYQQSLDQGLQFLIQYYNGEERAKGNILERFSAQQFPDLHSELNLSSLELGDSALYFCASSLGLTLSEQYFGPGTRLTVT.

For the CDR3, the DNA is TGTGCCTGGAGTCCTGGACCCGTAGGGACCCAGTACTTC. Its translation is CAWSPGPVGTQYF. The V call is TRBV30, the J call TRBJ2-5; unclear D gene. V was clipped by 2 bases and J by 7 bases, with 14 bases between them. The CDR3 extends over 13 amino acids. Looked up from germline, CDR1 is GTSNPN and CDR2 is SVGIG (reference sequence).

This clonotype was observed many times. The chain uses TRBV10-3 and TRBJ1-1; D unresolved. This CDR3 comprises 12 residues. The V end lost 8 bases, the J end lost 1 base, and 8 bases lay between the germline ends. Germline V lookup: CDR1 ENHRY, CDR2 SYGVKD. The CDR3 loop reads CAIGRSNTEAFF. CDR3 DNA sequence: TGTGCCATCGGACGGTCGAACACTGAAGCTTTCTTT.

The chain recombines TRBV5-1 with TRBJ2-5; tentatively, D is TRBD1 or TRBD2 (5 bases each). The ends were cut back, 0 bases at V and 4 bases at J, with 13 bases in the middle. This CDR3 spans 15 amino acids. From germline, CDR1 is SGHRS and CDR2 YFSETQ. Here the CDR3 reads CASSLVVGTGETQYF. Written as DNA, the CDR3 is TGCGCCAGCAGCTTGGTTGTAGGGACGGGAGAGACCCAGTACTTC. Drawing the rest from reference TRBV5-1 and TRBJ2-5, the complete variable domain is KAGVTQTPRYLIKTRGQQVTLSCSPISGHRSVSWYQQTPGQGLQFLFEYFSETQRNKGNFPGRFSGRQFSNSRSEMNVSTLELGDSALYLCASSLVVGTGETQYFGPGTRLLVL.

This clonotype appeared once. CDR3 protein: CASSLVGQGAYEQYF. For the CDR3, the DNA is TGTGCCAGCAGTTTAGTTGGGCAGGGGGCTTACGAGCAGTACTTC. V gene TRBV6-5 combines with J gene TRBJ2-7; 8 bases align to TRBD1. The V gene end was trimmed by 4 bases and the J gene end by 4 bases; junction bases not matched to a gene: 9. The CDR3 runs 15 residues. Germline CDR1 MNHEY, CDR2 SVGAGI.

The DNA for the CDR3 is TGTGCCAGCCATGTAGCGGGGGTCCTTCCGCACGAGCAGTACTTC. Translating gives CASHVAGVLPHEQYF. The chain uses TRBV13 and TRBJ2-7; 9 bases align to TRBD2. Per germline, CDR1 PRHDT and CDR2 FYEKMQ (reference sequence). V lost 8 bases, J lost 5 bases, and 13 bases stayed unmatched. The CDR3 totals 15 residues.

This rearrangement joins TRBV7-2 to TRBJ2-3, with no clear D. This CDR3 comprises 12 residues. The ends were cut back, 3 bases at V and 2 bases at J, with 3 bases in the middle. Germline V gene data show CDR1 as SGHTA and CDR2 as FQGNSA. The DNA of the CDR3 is TGTGCCAGCAGCTTTGACACAGATACGCAGTATTTT. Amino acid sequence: CASSFDTDTQYF.

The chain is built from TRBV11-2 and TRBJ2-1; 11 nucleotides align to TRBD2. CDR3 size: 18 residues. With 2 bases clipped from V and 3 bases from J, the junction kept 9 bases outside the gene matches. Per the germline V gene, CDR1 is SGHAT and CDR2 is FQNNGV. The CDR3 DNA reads TGTGCCAGCAGCTTATTAGCGGGGGGGCCACCTGGCTACAATGAGCAGTTCTTC. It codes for CASSLLAGGPPGYNEQFF. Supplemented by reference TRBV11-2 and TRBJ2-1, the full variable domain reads EAGVAQSPRYKIIEKRQSVAFWCNPISGHATLYWYQQILGQGPKLLIQFQNNGVVDDSQLPKDRFSAERLKGVDSTLKIQPAKLEDSAVYLCASSLLAGGPPGYNEQFFGPGTRLTVL.

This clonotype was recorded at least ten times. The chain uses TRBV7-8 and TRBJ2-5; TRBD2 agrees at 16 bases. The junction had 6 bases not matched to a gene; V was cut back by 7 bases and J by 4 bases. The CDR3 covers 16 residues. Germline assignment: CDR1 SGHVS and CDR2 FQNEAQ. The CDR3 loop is CASIPGTSGGGETQYF. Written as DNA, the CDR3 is TGTGCCAGCATCCCAGGGACTAGCGGGGGGGGAGAGACCCAGTACTTC.

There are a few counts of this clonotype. The CDR3 nucleotides are TGTGCCAGCAGCCTCGGCCCTGGGGATGAAAAACTGTTTTTT. As protein: CASSLGPGDEKLFF. This chain joins TRBV13 and TRBJ1-4; D remains unclear. Per the germline V gene, CDR1 is PRHDT and CDR2 is FYEKMQ (reference sequence). The CDR3 spans 14 residues. The ends were cut back, 5 bases at V and 6 bases at J, with 13 bases in the middle.

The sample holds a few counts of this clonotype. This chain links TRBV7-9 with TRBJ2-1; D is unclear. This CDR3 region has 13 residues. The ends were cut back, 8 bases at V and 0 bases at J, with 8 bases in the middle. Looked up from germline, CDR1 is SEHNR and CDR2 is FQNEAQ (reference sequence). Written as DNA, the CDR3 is TGTGCCAGCGCGGTCAGCTCCTACAATGAGCAGTTCTTC. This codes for CASAVSSYNEQFF.

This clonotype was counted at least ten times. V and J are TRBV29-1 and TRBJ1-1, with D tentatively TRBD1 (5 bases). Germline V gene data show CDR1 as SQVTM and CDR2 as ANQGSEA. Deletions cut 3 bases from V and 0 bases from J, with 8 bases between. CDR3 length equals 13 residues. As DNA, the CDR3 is TGCAGCGTTGAGACAGCCATGAACACTGAAGCTTTCTTT. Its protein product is CSVETAMNTEAFF.

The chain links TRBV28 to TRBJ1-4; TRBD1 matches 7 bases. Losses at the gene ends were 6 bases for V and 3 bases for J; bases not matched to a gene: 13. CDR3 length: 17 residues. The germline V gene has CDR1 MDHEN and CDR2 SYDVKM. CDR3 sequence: CASSLGQVRRANEKLFF. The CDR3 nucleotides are TGTGCCAGCAGCCTCGGACAGGTCCGAAGGGCTAATGAAAAACTGTTTTTT.

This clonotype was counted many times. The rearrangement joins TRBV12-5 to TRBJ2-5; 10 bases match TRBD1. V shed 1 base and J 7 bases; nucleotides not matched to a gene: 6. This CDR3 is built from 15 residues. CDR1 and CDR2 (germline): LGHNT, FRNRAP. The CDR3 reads CASGLGGQGRRTQYF. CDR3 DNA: TGTGCTAGTGGTTTGGGGGGACAGGGGAGGCGGACCCAGTACTTC.

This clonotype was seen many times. The CDR3 sequence is CAISDRATEAFF. The DNA of the CDR3 is TGTGCCATCAGTGACAGGGCTACTGAAGCTTTCTTT. V and J are TRBV10-3 and TRBJ1-1, with a weak D call TRBD1 (5 bases). V lost 3 bases and J 5 bases, leaving 7 bases between the germline ends. The CDR3 has 12 residues. Per the germline V gene, CDR1 is ENHRY and CDR2 is SYGVKD.

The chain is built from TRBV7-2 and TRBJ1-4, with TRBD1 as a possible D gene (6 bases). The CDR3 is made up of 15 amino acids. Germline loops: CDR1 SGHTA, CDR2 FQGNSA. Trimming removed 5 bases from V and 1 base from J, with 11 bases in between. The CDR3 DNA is TGTGCCAGCAGCCCTAGAGGGGGAACTAATGAAAAACTGTTTTTT. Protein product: CASSPRGGTNEKLFF.

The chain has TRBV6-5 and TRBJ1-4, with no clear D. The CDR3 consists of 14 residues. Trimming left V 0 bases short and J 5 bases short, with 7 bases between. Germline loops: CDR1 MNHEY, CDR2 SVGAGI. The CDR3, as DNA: TGTGCCAGCAGTTACTCAGGAGCGAATGAAAAACTGTTTTTT. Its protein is CASSYSGANEKLFF.

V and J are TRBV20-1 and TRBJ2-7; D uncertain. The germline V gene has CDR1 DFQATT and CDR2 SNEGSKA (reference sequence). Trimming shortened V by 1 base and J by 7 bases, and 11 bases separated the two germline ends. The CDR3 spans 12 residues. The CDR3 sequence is CSARAQTGEQYF. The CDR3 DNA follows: TGCAGTGCTAGAGCACAGACCGGGGAGCAGTACTTC.

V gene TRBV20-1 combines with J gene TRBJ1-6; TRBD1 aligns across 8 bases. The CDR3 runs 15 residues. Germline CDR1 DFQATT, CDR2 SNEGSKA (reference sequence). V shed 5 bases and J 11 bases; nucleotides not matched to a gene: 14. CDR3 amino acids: CSAPRKQGVRAPLHF. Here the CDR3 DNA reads TGCAGTGCTCCCCGCAAACAGGGGGTAAGGGCACCCCTCCACTTT.

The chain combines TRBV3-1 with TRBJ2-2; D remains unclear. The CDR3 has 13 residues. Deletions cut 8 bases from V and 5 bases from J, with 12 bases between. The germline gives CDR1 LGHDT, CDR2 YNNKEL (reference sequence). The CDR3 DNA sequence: TGTGCCAGCGCTACCACACCTACCGGGGAGCTGTTTTTT. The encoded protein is CASATTPTGELFF.